Below are 7 T cell receptor beta chains sequenced from a single sample in a study of blood T cell repertoires in COVID-19. TCRdb keeps only in-frame clones here, not all; method: immunoSEQ multiplex PCR. The sample has more than 250,000 clones, more than 75% seen once. The sequencing input was PBMCs or T cells enriched from blood (not recorded which). All receptors derive from a woman aged 18-35 years who had recovered from COVID-19.

This clone showed up just a few times. The chain recombines TRBV12-3 or TRBV12-4 with TRBJ2-7, with D unresolved. This CDR3 is 13 amino acids long. Between the trimmed V and J ends, which lost 3 bases and 7 bases, there was a span of 13 bases. The DNA of the CDR3 is TGTGCCAGCAGTTTCTCCTTTCTGAGGGAGCAGTACTTC. Its translation is CASSFSFLREQYF.

The J gene is TRBJ1-5, the V gene TRBV28; no clear D. The CDR3 loop spans 12 amino acids. The V end was cut by 6 bases, the J end by 4 bases, with 7 bases between. The V gene's germline CDR1 is MDHEN and CDR2 SYDVKM. CDR3 bases: TGTGCCAGCAGAACAGCAAATCAGCCCCAGCATTTT. Its protein is CASRTANQPQHF. The variable domain in full, with the rest retrieved from reference TRBV28 and TRBJ1-5, is DVKVTQSSRYLVKRTGEKVFLECVQDMDHENMFWYRQDPGLGLRLIYFSYDVKMKEKGDIPEGYSVSREKKERFSLILESASTNQTSMYLCASRTANQPQHFGDGTRLSIL.

The genes are TRBV10-2 and TRBJ1-4; D gene ambiguous. This CDR3 is built from 14 residues. Trimming took off 5 bases at V and 7 bases at J, with 14 bases between the two ends. The germline V gene encodes CDR1 WSHSY and CDR2 SAAADI. The CDR3 DNA reads TGCGCCAGCAGTTGGAGGGCTCAGAGTGAAAAACTGTTTTTT. Its translation: CASSWRAQSEKLFF.

CDR3 sequence reads: CATLGQANEQFF. DNA of the CDR3: TGTGCCACCCTGGGACAGGCCAATGAGCAGTTCTTC. This rearrangement joins TRBV15 to TRBJ2-1; TRBD1 matches at 8 bases. The germline CDR1 and CDR2 sequences are LNHNV and YYDKDF (reference sequence). J lost 6 bases, V lost 8 bases, and 3 bases had no gene match. The CDR3 is 12 amino acids.

This clone turned up a few times. The chain joins TRBV7-9 to TRBJ1-2, with D perhaps TRBD1 (5 bases). This CDR3 has 16 residues. V was pared by 3 bases and J by 0 bases, with 14 bases between. Per the germline V gene, CDR1 is SEHNR and CDR2 is FQNEAQ (reference sequence). For the CDR3, the DNA is TGTGCCAGCAGCTTTCGGCAGGGCAGGACTAACTATGGCTACACCTTC. It is translated as CASSFRQGRTNYGYTF.

The chain uses TRBV5-6 and TRBJ1-2, with D uncertain. The ends were cut back, 4 bases at V and 6 bases at J, with 10 bases in the middle. CDR1 SGHDT and CDR2 YYEEEE come from the germline V gene. The CDR3 length is 12 residues. In DNA, the CDR3 is TGTGCCAGCAGCGTTACTTCCCATGGCTACACCTTC. This gives the protein CASSVTSHGYTF.

This chain connects TRBV4-3 to TRBJ1-2; the D is unclear. The length of the CDR3 is 16 residues. Germline V lookup: CDR1 LGHNA, CDR2 YSLEER. With 1 base removed from V and 1 base from J, the gap between germline ends came to 13 bases. DNA for the CDR3: TGCGCCAGCAGCCAAGGAACAGTAATAGTTAACTATGGCTACACCTTC. Encoded protein: CASSQGTVIVNYGYTF.